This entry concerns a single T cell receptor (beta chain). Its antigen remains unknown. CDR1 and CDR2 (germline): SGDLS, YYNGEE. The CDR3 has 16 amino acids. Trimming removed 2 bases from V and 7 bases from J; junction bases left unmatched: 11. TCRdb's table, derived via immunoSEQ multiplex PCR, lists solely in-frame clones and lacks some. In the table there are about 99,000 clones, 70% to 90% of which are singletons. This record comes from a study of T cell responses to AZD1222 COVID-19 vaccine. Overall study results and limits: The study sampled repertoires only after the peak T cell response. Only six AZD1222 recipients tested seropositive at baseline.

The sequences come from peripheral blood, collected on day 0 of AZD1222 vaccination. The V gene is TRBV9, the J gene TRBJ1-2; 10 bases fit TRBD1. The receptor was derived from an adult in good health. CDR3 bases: TGTGCCAGCAGCGTTGGACAGGGGGGGTCCTATGGTGGCTACACCTTC. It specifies CASSVGQGGSYGGYTF. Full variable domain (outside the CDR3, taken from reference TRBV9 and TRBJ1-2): DSGVTQTPKHLITATGQRVTLRCSPRSGDLSVYWYQQSLDQGLQFLIQYYNGEERAKGNILERFSAQQFPDLHSELNLSSLELGDSALYFCASSVGQGGSYGGYTFGSGTRLTVV.